Following are 14 T cell receptor beta chains from one sample sequenced in a study of CDR3 diversity in severe acne. Each CDR3 protein gets one entry after TCRdb re-called the PCR reads with MiXCR. Of over 100,000 distinct CDR3 sequences in the sample, about half were seen once. The specimen was blood. All receptors come from a male donor with acne.

This clonotype was detected only a few times. The CDR3 sequence is CASSRRGANTEAFF. CDR3 DNA sequence: TGCGCCAGCAGCCGAAGAGGGGCGAACACTGAAGCTTTCTTT. The V and J genes are TRBV5-1 and TRBJ1-1; TRBD1 might be the D (5 bases). The CDR3 extends over 14 amino acids. V lost 4 bases and J 1 base, leaving 11 bases between the germline ends. Germline-derived CDR1 and CDR2 are SGHRS and YFSETQ.

The genes are TRBV20-1 and TRBJ2-1; 7 bases are shared with TRBD2. V lost 3 bases and J lost 8; bases outside the gene matches: 4. The CDR3 is 12 amino acids. The germline CDR1 and CDR2 sequences are DFQATT and SNEGSKA (reference sequence). The DNA of the CDR3 is TGCAGTGCTAGCGGGAGGTTATATGAGCAGTTCTTC. Residues: CSASGRLYEQFF.

The chain links TRBV11-2 to TRBJ1-2, with D uncertain. V was pared by 5 bases and J by 8 bases, with 15 bases between. The CDR3 is 13 residues long. Germline V gene data show CDR1 as SGHAT and CDR2 as FQNNGV. This chain's CDR3 is CASSQDGREGYTF. The CDR3 DNA reads TGTGCCAGCAGCCAAGACGGGCGAGAGGGCTACACCTTC.

This clonotype was observed once. V gene TRBV2 combines with J gene TRBJ2-2, with TRBD1 matching over 7 bases. The V segment lost 10 bases and the J segment 3 bases; nucleotides outside the gene matches: 17. Germline CDR1 and CDR2: SNHLY and FYNNEI. The CDR3 length is 17 residues. The CDR3 DNA follows: TGTGCCACTCGAACACTTGACAGGGCTCGCGACACCGGGGAGCTGTTTTTT. Amino acids: CATRTLDRARDTGELFF. Full variable domain (outside the CDR3, taken from reference TRBV2 and TRBJ2-2): EPEVTQTPSHQVTQMGQEVILRCVPISNHLYFYWYRQILGQKVEFLVSFYNNEISEKSEIFDDQFSVERPDGSNFTLKIRSTKLEDSAMYFCATRTLDRARDTGELFFGEGSRLTVL.

This clonotype came up many times. The chain is built from TRBV25-1 and TRBJ1-1; no clear D. The CDR3 loop spans 13 amino acids. The V end was cut by 6 bases, the J end by 9 bases, with 17 bases between. The V gene's germline CDR1 is MGHDK and CDR2 SYGVNS. CDR3 bases: TGTGCCAGCAGCAAAGGAGGAACACTGAAAGCTTTCTTT. Its protein product is CASSKGGTLKAFF.

There are a few counts of this clonotype. The gene calls are TRBV24-1 and TRBJ2-7; 10 nucleotides agree with TRBD2. The CDR3 has 16 residues. Germline assignment: CDR1 KGHDR and CDR2 SFDVKD. The J segment lost 0 bases and the V segment lost 4 bases, leaving 5 bases of the junction unmatched. CDR3 coding DNA: TGTGCCACCAGTGACTCGGGACTAGCGACCTCCTACGAGCAGTACTTC. Encoded protein: CATSDSGLATSYEQYF.

This clonotype was recorded only once. At one of its ends the junction is not consistent with the germline gene, which may arise from a read error. The chain has TRBV27 and TRBJ2-2; 10 bases are a match to TRBD2. Looked up from germline, CDR1 is MNHEY and CDR2 is SMNVEV (reference sequence). This CDR3 has 15 residues. The CDR3 region has the DNA TGTGCCAGCAGTTTTGGGACTAGCGTCGCCGGGGGGCTGTTTTTT. Its protein product is CASSFGTSVAGGLFF.

Regarding this clonotype: One base away lies a much larger clone, so this may be a sequencing read error. J is TRBJ1-1 and V is TRBV7-3; tentatively, D is TRBD1 (5 bases). Trimming stripped 5 bases from V and 6 bases from J, with 13 bases between. The CDR3 loop spans 13 amino acids. Germline V gene data show CDR1 as SGHTA and CDR2 as FQGTGA. Here the CDR3 reads CASSLGGGAEAFF. Here the CDR3 DNA reads TGTGCCAGCAGCCTTGGGGGAGGTGCTGAAGCTTTCTTT.

This clonotype was detected ten times or more. This sequence joins TRBV7-3 and TRBJ2-1; 8 bases are shared with TRBD2. The CDR3 contains 14 residues. CDR1 is SGHTA, CDR2 FQGTGA, per germline. V gave up 2 bases and J gave up 8 bases; unmatched junction bases: 5. CDR3: CASSLAGGGDEQFF. The CDR3 nucleotides are TGTGCCAGCAGCTTAGCGGGAGGAGGGGATGAGCAGTTCTTC. The complete variable domain, with remaining parts taken from reference TRBV7-3 and TRBJ2-1, reads GAGVSQTPSNKVTEKGKYVELRCDPISGHTALYWYRQSLGQGPEFLIYFQGTGAADDSGLPNDRFFAVRPEGSVSTLKIQRTERGDSAVYLCASSLAGGGDEQFFGPGTRLTVL.

This clonotype was counted only a few times. The V and J genes are TRBV7-2 and TRBJ2-7, with TRBD1 matching 10 bases. CDR3 length: 17 residues. The germline V gene encodes CDR1 SGHTA and CDR2 FQGNSA. Losses at the gene ends were 6 bases for V and 2 bases for J; bases not matched to a gene: 13. The CDR3 protein is CASSSTGQGSVPYEQYF. The CDR3 DNA is TGTGCCAGCAGTTCCACGGGACAGGGGAGCGTCCCCTACGAGCAGTACTTC.

The CDR3 here is CASSFALGNKAQETQYF. CDR3 nucleotides: TGTGCCAGCAGTTTCGCGTTGGGTAACAAAGCCCAAGAGACCCAGTACTTC. The V call is TRBV7-9, the J call TRBJ2-5; D gene uncertain. Trimming left V 6 bases short and J 1 base short, with 21 bases between. The CDR3 has 17 residues. Germline values: CDR1 SEHNR, CDR2 FQNEAQ (reference sequence).

J is TRBJ2-7 and V is TRBV5-5; D is unclear. This CDR3 is built from 14 residues. Trimming shortened V by 0 bases and J by 2 bases, and 9 bases separated the two germline ends. Per the germline V gene, CDR1 is SGHKS and CDR2 is YYEKEE (reference sequence). CDR3 protein: CASSLVRGPYEQYF. The CDR3, as DNA: TGTGCCAGCAGCTTGGTCAGAGGCCCCTACGAGCAGTACTTC.

The rearrangement uses TRBV25-1 and TRBJ1-5; D is uncertain. The V gene lost 8 bases and the J gene lost 9 bases, with 20 bases spanning the gap. This CDR3 is 14 amino acids long. Germline CDR1 and CDR2: MGHDK and SYGVNS. CDR3 in amino acids: CASSDGAESLPQHF. The CDR3 nucleotides are TGTGCCAGCTCTGACGGAGCCGAATCATTGCCCCAGCATTTT.

This clonotype showed up just once. The chain combines TRBV29-1 with TRBJ2-2; no reliable D call. The CDR3 consists of 14 residues. V lost 1 base and J 8 bases, leaving 14 bases between the germline ends. CDR1 and CDR2 (germline): SQVTM, ANQGSEA. The CDR3 loop is CSVEVGTDKGELFF. The DNA for the CDR3 is TGCAGCGTTGAAGTGGGAACCGACAAGGGGGAGCTGTTTTTT.